The 21 T cell receptor beta chains given below trace back to one sample, sequenced in a study of PD-L1 blockade in urothelial cancer. Method: immunoSEQ multiplex PCR; TCRdb's copy keeps in-frame clones and lacks some. This table holds fewer than 75,000 clones, about nine tenths found once. Time point given: pretreatment peripheral blood. The starting material was PBMCs, obtained around atezolizumab (anti-PD-L1) treatment. All receptors come from a man aged 65-85 years with urothelial cancer.

The chain has TRBV27 and TRBJ1-4; TRBD1 matches 11 bases. J gave up 7 bases and V 5 bases, and 6 bases lay outside the gene matches. Germline-derived CDR1 and CDR2 are MNHEY and SMNVEV (reference sequence). CDR3 length equals 15 residues. The CDR3 bases are TGTGCCAGCAGTCTTCGGACAGGGGGCAGTGAAAAACTGTTTTTT. This sequence encodes CASSLRTGGSEKLFF.

The chain recombines TRBV11-2 with TRBJ2-7; 9 positions agree with TRBD1. Germline V gene lookup returns CDR1 SGHAT and CDR2 FQNNGV. Losses at the gene ends were 5 bases for V and 3 bases for J; bases not matched to a gene: 5. The CDR3 has 14 residues. The CDR3 spells CASSLGTGNYEQYF. The CDR3 DNA sequence: TGTGCCAGCAGCCTCGGGACAGGGAACTACGAGCAGTACTTC.

The CDR3 DNA reads TGTGCCAGCAGCCAAGCTGGGGCAGGGAAAGAGACCCAGTACTTC. As protein: CASSQAGAGKETQYF. The gene calls are TRBV13 and TRBJ2-5; D possibly corresponds to TRBD1 (5 bases). The CDR3 totals 15 residues. Germline CDR1 is PRHDT and CDR2 is FYEKMQ (reference sequence). V was shortened by 5 bases and J by 3 bases, with 16 bases between the two germline ends.

The rearrangement joins TRBV25-1 to TRBJ1-2, with TRBD1 matching 9 bases. Germline trimming cut 4 bases from V and 4 bases from J; bases unmatched to any gene: 4. The CDR3 runs to 14 residues. CDR1 and CDR2 (germline): MGHDK, SYGVNS. This CDR3 reads CASSGLQGAYGYTF. The DNA of the CDR3 is TGTGCCAGCAGTGGCTTACAGGGGGCCTATGGCTACACCTTC.

This chain links TRBV28 with TRBJ2-7; 10 nucleotides align to TRBD2. Trimming took 6 bases from V and 3 from J; bases not matched to a gene: 5. Germline CDR1 is MDHEN and CDR2 is SYDVKM. This CDR3 comprises 14 residues. Here the CDR3 reads CASSITSGDYEQYF. Here the CDR3 DNA reads TGTGCCAGCAGCATCACTAGCGGGGACTACGAGCAGTACTTC.

The CDR3 protein is CASSFEGSLIGNTIYF. The CDR3 region has the DNA TGCGCCAGCAGCTTCGAGGGTAGCCTGATTGGGAACACCATATATTTT. The chain joins TRBV5-1 to TRBJ1-3; D is ambiguous. Between the trimmed V and J ends, which lost 2 bases and 7 bases, there was a span of 19 bases. The V gene's germline CDR1 is SGHRS and CDR2 YFSETQ. This CDR3 comprises 16 residues. The variable domain in full, completed from reference TRBV5-1 and TRBJ1-3, reads KAGVTQTPRYLIKTRGQQVTLSCSPISGHRSVSWYQQTPGQGLQFLFEYFSETQRNKGNFPGRFSGRQFSNSRSEMNVSTLELGDSALYLCASSFEGSLIGNTIYFGEGSWLTVV.

V usage is TRBV21-1 and J usage is TRBJ2-5; the table calls TRBD1, which could not be checked here. TRBV21-1 is a listed pseudogene. The CDR3 is made up of 13 amino acids. Here the CDR3 reads CASSTGHLRAQYF. The CDR3, as DNA: TGTGCCAGCAGCACGGGACACCTTAGGGCCCAGTACTTC.

The chain joins TRBV5-1 to TRBJ1-1; D gene ambiguous. Germline-derived CDR1 and CDR2 are SGHRS and YFSETQ. V was clipped by 0 bases and J by 7 bases, with 4 bases between them. This CDR3 is 11 amino acids long. For the CDR3, the DNA is TGCGCCAGCAGCTTGGGTTATGAAGCTTTCTTT. It codes for CASSLGYEAFF.

J is TRBJ2-1 and V is TRBV7-9, with D unclear. This CDR3 has 12 amino acids. The germline CDR1 and CDR2 sequences are SEHNR and FQNEAQ (reference sequence). V was shortened by 2 bases and J by 9 bases, with 8 bases between the two germline ends. This CDR3 is CASSLNVGEQFF. The CDR3 DNA follows: TGTGCCAGCAGCTTAAACGTCGGTGAGCAGTTCTTC.

This clone was recorded once. In DNA, the CDR3 is TGTGCCAGCAGCTCTAGCGGGGAAAACACCGGGGAGCTGTTTTTT. This encodes CASSSSGENTGELFF. The V call is TRBV28, the J call TRBJ2-2, with TRBD2 identical over 9 bases. The CDR3 loop spans 15 amino acids. Germline values: CDR1 MDHEN, CDR2 SYDVKM. The V gene end was trimmed by 6 bases and the J gene end by 2 bases; junction bases not matched to a gene: 4.

The chain links TRBV6-4 to TRBJ2-7, with TRBD1 matching 10 bases. V lost 0 bases to trimming and J lost 2 bases; unmatched junction nucleotides: 7. Germline V gene data show CDR1 as MRHNA and CDR2 as SNTAGT. The length of the CDR3 is 17 residues. The CDR3 bases are TGTGCCAGCAGTGACTCGGAGGACAGGGGGGGCACCTACGAGCAGTACTTC. As protein: CASSDSEDRGGTYEQYF.

The gene calls are TRBV27 and TRBJ1-2; possibly TRBD1 for D (6 bases). The CDR3 is made up of 14 amino acids. Germline lookup yields CDR1 MNHEY and CDR2 SMNVEV (reference sequence). V was trimmed by 3 bases and J by 5 bases, leaving 13 bases between them. The CDR3 region has the DNA TGTGCCAGCAGTTTTGTTGGGACACAATATGGCTACACCTTC. This sequence encodes CASSFVGTQYGYTF.

This chain connects TRBV6-1 to TRBJ2-7; 11 bases map to TRBD1. CDR1 is MNHNS, CDR2 SASEGT, per germline. This CDR3 has 15 amino acids. V shed 6 bases, J shed 2 bases, and the junction held 6 bases outside the gene matches. In DNA form, the CDR3 reads TGTGCCAGCAGCGCCGGGACAGGGGGACCCTACGAGCAGTACTTC. It translates to CASSAGTGGPYEQYF.

The V gene is TRBV28, the J gene TRBJ1-2; 7 nucleotides line up with TRBD1. The CDR3 runs to 13 residues. Germline V gene sequence: CDR1 MDHEN, CDR2 SYDVKM. Losses at the gene ends were 6 bases for V and 2 bases for J; bases not matched to a gene: 3. The CDR3 DNA sequence: TGTGCCAGCAGGTACAGGGGAAACTATGGCTACACCTTC. Its protein is CASRYRGNYGYTF.

CDR3 nucleotide sequence: TGTGCCAGCAGAGTCGAGGGATTTGGCAATCAGCCCCAGCATTTT. Its translation is CASRVEGFGNQPQHF. This chain links TRBV28 with TRBJ1-5; the D is unclear. Trimming removed 6 bases at V and 2 bases at J, with 14 bases between. CDR3 length equals 15 residues. Germline assignment: CDR1 MDHEN and CDR2 SYDVKM.

This chain links TRBV29-1 with TRBJ2-5; D is uncertain. Germline CDR1 and CDR2: SQVTM and ANQGSEA. Trimming shortened V by 4 bases and J by 1 base, and 7 bases separated the two germline ends. This CDR3 spans 12 amino acids. As DNA, the CDR3 is TGCAGCGTTGCAAACATCCAAGAGACCCAGTACTTC. It yields the protein CSVANIQETQYF. The entire variable domain, with the rest obtained from reference TRBV29-1 and TRBJ2-5, is as follows: SAVISQKPSRDICQRGTSLTIQCQVDSQVTMMFWYRQQPGQSLTLIATANQGSEATYESGFVIDKFPISRPNLTFSTLTVSNMSPEDSSIYLCSVANIQETQYFGPGTRLLVL.

This chain uses TRBV27 with TRBJ2-2; D may be TRBD2 (5 bases). The V and J ends lost 0 bases and 8 bases respectively, with 10 bases between them. Germline CDR1 reads MNHEY; CDR2 reads SMNVEV (reference sequence). This CDR3 is 14 amino acids long. The CDR3 sequence is CASSLSRGSGELFF. The CDR3 coding sequence is TGTGCCAGCAGTTTATCGCGAGGGTCGGGGGAGCTGTTTTTT.

This rearrangement joins TRBV18 to TRBJ2-1; 10 nucleotides match TRBD2. After removal of 1 base from V and 0 bases from J, the junction contained 6 bases not matched to a gene. The CDR3 has 18 amino acids. Germline CDR1 KGHSH, CDR2 LQKENI. The CDR3 DNA reads TGTGCCAGCTCACCACACTTAGCGGGAGGCCCCTCCTACAATGAGCAGTTCTTC. Its translation is CASSPHLAGGPSYNEQFF.

The genes are TRBV6-5 and TRBJ1-3; D perhaps matches TRBD1 (5 bases). Germline-derived CDR1 and CDR2 are MNHEY and SVGAGI. CDR3 length: 16 residues. V dropped 4 bases and J dropped 3 bases, with 16 bases sitting between them. This CDR3 is CASSSGGGGGGNTIYF. The CDR3 region has the DNA TGTGCCAGCAGTTCGGGTGGCGGGGGAGGTGGAAACACCATATATTTT.

This clone occurred once. The V call is TRBV4-1, the J call TRBJ2-3; perhaps TRBD2 as D (6 bases). V was cut by 4 bases and J by 2 bases, with 13 bases left in between. Germline CDR1 reads MGHRA; CDR2 reads YSYEKL. The CDR3 is 15 amino acids. In DNA, the CDR3 is TGCGCCAGCAGCCGCCCTAGCGACCCCACAGATACGCAGTATTTT. It yields the protein CASSRPSDPTDTQYF.

There are a few counts of this clone. The chain carries TRBV4-1 and TRBJ2-7; TRBD2 aligns across 8 bases. Per the germline V gene, CDR1 is MGHRA and CDR2 is YSYEKL. The CDR3 length is 15 residues. After removal of 3 bases from V and 5 bases from J, the junction contained 9 bases not matched to a gene. Here the CDR3 DNA reads TGCGCCAGCAGCCAGGAAAAAGCGGGAGCCCACGAGCAGTACTTC. This codes for CASSQEKAGAHEQYF.